What follows are 28 T cell receptor beta chains derived from one specimen sequenced in a study of T cell responses to AZD1222 COVID-19 vaccine. Profiled with immunoSEQ multiplex PCR; TCRdb holds only in-frame clones, not every one. Among about 150,000 clones listed, 88% were seen once. The sample was peripheral blood, taken on day 0 of AZD1222 vaccination. These receptors were collected from an adult in good health.

The V call is TRBV5-1, the J call TRBJ2-2; 8 bases match TRBD1. J lost 6 bases, V lost 2 bases, and 9 bases had no gene match. Germline loops: CDR1 SGHRS, CDR2 YFSETQ. CDR3 length: 16 residues. Here the CDR3 reads CASSFSGQGGAGELFF. In DNA, the CDR3 is TGCGCCAGCAGCTTTTCCGGACAGGGAGGTGCCGGGGAGCTGTTTTTT.

The chain carries TRBV11-2 and TRBJ2-7, with 10 bases fitting TRBD1. CDR1 is SGHAT and CDR2 is FQNNGV in the germline V gene. V gave up 5 bases and J gave up 2 bases; unmatched junction bases: 15. CDR3 length: 18 residues. The CDR3 region has the DNA TGTGCCAGCAGCCGAAATCCGGGACAGGGGATTTTCACCTACGAGCAGTACTTC. It encodes CASSRNPGQGIFTYEQYF.

The V and J genes are TRBV20-1 and TRBJ1-1; no reliable D call. CDR1 and CDR2 from the germline V gene are DFQATT and SNEGSKA (reference sequence). This CDR3 is 14 amino acids long. Trimming pared 3 bases from V and 3 bases from J, leaving 14 bases between. The CDR3 region has the DNA TGCAGTGCTAGTGATAGAATCGGCTACACTGAAGCTTTCTTT. It translates to CSASDRIGYTEAFF.

The V call is TRBV3-1 (or the pseudogene TRBV3-2), the J call TRBJ1-2; D unresolved. CDR3 length equals 14 residues. Germline V gives CDR1 LGHDT, CDR2 YNNKEL (reference sequence). With 1 base removed from V and 4 bases from J, the gap between germline ends came to 10 bases. The CDR3 protein is CASSQASGVYGYTF. CDR3 bases: TGTGCCAGCAGCCAAGCATCGGGAGTCTATGGCTACACCTTC.

In this sample, this clone turned up a few times. In DNA form, the CDR3 reads TGTGCCAGCAGCCGGGGTCAGGTTTCCCCGAGGACTGAAGCTTTCTTT. It yields the protein CASSRGQVSPRTEAFF. This chain uses TRBV7-2 with TRBJ1-1; D unclear. This CDR3 comprises 16 residues. V dropped 5 bases and J dropped 5 bases, with 21 bases sitting between them. From germline, CDR1 is SGHTA and CDR2 FQGNSA.

The V and J genes are TRBV6-5 and TRBJ1-5; no reliable D call. There are 14 residues in the CDR3. With 4 bases removed from V and 3 bases from J, the gap between germline ends came to 10 bases. From germline, CDR1 is MNHEY and CDR2 SVGAGI. CDR3 in amino acids: CASSLGSSNQPQHF. The CDR3 bases are TGTGCCAGCAGTTTGGGGTCCTCCAATCAGCCCCAGCATTTT.

This CDR3 reads CASSLWGDSNQPQHF. The CDR3 bases are TGTGCCAGCTCTTTATGGGGTGATAGCAATCAGCCCCAGCATTTT. V is TRBV7-2 and J is TRBJ1-5; unclear D gene. This CDR3 comprises 15 residues. The germline V gene has CDR1 SGHTA and CDR2 FQGNSA. Between the trimmed V and J ends, which lost 8 bases and 0 bases, there was a span of 14 bases.

This clone was seen a single time. The genes are TRBV9 and TRBJ2-6, with TRBD1 identical over 7 bases. Trimming removed 3 bases from V and 0 bases from J; junction bases left unmatched: 6. Germline V lookup: CDR1 SGDLS, CDR2 YYNGEE. The CDR3 length is 17 residues. The CDR3 loop is CASSGQGLSSGANVLTF. In nucleotides, the CDR3 is TGTGCCAGCAGCGGACAGGGCCTCAGCTCTGGGGCCAACGTCCTGACTTTC.

This clone was seen a handful of times. The rearrangement joins TRBV15 to TRBJ2-1; the match to TRBD2 covers 11 bases. Germline trimming cut 5 bases from V and 9 bases from J; bases unmatched to any gene: 6. The CDR3 consists of 14 residues. CDR1 LNHNV and CDR2 YYDKDF come from the germline V gene (reference sequence). DNA for the CDR3: TGTGCCACCAGCGTAGCGGGGGGGTTGGTTGAGCAGTTCTTC. Amino acid sequence: CATSVAGGLVEQFF.

The V gene is TRBV2, the J gene TRBJ2-7; TRBD1 agrees at 12 bases. With V trimmed by 8 bases and J by 7 bases, 9 bases remained unmatched. The CDR3 has 14 amino acids. Germline CDR1 SNHLY, CDR2 FYNNEI. The CDR3: CASDRDRGRDEQYF. The CDR3 DNA reads TGTGCCAGCGACCGGGACAGGGGGCGGGATGAGCAGTACTTC. Filled out from reference TRBV2 and TRBJ2-7, the complete variable domain reads EPEVTQTPSHQVTQMGQEVILRCVPISNHLYFYWYRQILGQKVEFLVSFYNNEISEKSEIFDDQFSVERPDGSNFTLKIRSTKLEDSAMYFCASDRDRGRDEQYFGPGTRLTVT.

This sequence joins TRBV7-2 and TRBJ1-1; D is unclear. Germline values: CDR1 SGHTA, CDR2 FQGNSA. This CDR3 region has 14 residues. The ends were cut back, 6 bases at V and 0 bases at J, with 11 bases in the middle. The CDR3 region has the DNA TGTGCCAGCAGGCAACAGCAAATGAACACTGAAGCTTTCTTT. This gives the protein CASRQQQMNTEAFF.

The chain links TRBV7-2 to TRBJ2-3, with D unclear. The CDR3 loop spans 15 amino acids. CDR1 is SGHTA and CDR2 is FQGNSA in the germline V gene. V was cut by 0 bases and J by 2 bases, with 9 bases left in between. The CDR3: CASSLAYLPTDTQYF. DNA for the CDR3: TGTGCCAGCAGCTTAGCGTACCTACCCACAGATACGCAGTATTTT.

The chain joins TRBV18 to TRBJ2-7; no clear D gene. The CDR3 extends over 12 amino acids. V lost 2 bases, J lost 5 bases, and 7 bases lay in between. Germline CDR1 KGHSH, CDR2 LQKENI. The CDR3 reads CASSPESHEQYF. The CDR3 DNA is TGTGCCAGCTCACCAGAGAGCCACGAGCAGTACTTC.

This chain uses TRBV2 with TRBJ2-3, with D unclear. Looked up from germline, CDR1 is SNHLY and CDR2 is FYNNEI. Trimming shortened V by 1 base and J by 2 bases, and 10 bases separated the two germline ends. The CDR3 sequence is 15 residues long. The CDR3 nucleotides read TGTGCCAGCAGTGAAGTTGCTACTCACACAGATACGCAGTATTTT. It yields the protein CASSEVATHTDTQYF.

This clone was observed a single time. This chain links TRBV7-9 with TRBJ2-1; a possible D gene is TRBD1 (5 bases). CDR1 and CDR2 from the germline V gene are SEHNR and FQNEAQ (reference sequence). The length of the CDR3 is 13 residues. V was cut by 6 bases and J by 2 bases, with 8 bases left in between. Here the CDR3 DNA reads TGTGCCAGCAGTTTACAGGCCTACAATGAGCAGTTCTTC. It encodes CASSLQAYNEQFF.

This sequence joins TRBV27 and TRBJ2-2; no clear D gene. The CDR3 has 14 residues. Trimming shortened V by 5 bases and J by 5 bases, and 12 bases separated the two germline ends. Germline V gives CDR1 MNHEY, CDR2 SMNVEV (reference sequence). The CDR3 loop reads CASSPWTETGELFF. The CDR3 DNA is TGTGCCAGCAGTCCCTGGACGGAGACCGGGGAGCTGTTTTTT.

V is TRBV5-1 and J is TRBJ2-5; TRBD2 matches at 11 bases. From germline, CDR1 is SGHRS and CDR2 YFSETQ. The CDR3 consists of 15 residues. V lost 7 bases, J lost 2 bases, and 7 bases stayed unmatched. In nucleotides, the CDR3 is TGCGCCAGCCAACGACTAGCGGGGCTTCAAGAGACCCAGTACTTC. Translation: CASQRLAGLQETQYF.

This chain's CDR3 is CASSDWEQYF. The CDR3 DNA reads TGTGCCAGCAGTGATTGGGAGCAGTACTTC. V is TRBV6-1 and J is TRBJ2-7; D is ambiguous. The CDR3 has 10 residues. The germline gives CDR1 MNHNS, CDR2 SASEGT. V dropped 3 bases and J dropped 7 bases, with 4 bases sitting between them.

A few counts support this clone. CDR3: CASRGGLSNQPQHF. CDR3 sequence (DNA): TGTGCCAGCAGGGGGGGCCTGAGCAATCAGCCCCAGCATTTT. The V gene is TRBV2, the J gene TRBJ1-5, with D tentatively TRBD1 (6 bases). Trimming pared 6 bases from V and 1 base from J, leaving 10 bases between. Germline V gene data show CDR1 as SNHLY and CDR2 as FYNNEI. The CDR3 sequence is 14 residues long.

V and J are TRBV3-1 (or the pseudogene TRBV3-2) and TRBJ2-2, with D possibly being TRBD1 (5 bases). The CDR3 runs 14 residues. The V end lost 7 bases, the J end lost 5 bases, and 14 bases lay between the germline ends. CDR1 is LGHDT, CDR2 YNNKEL, per germline (reference sequence). The CDR3 region is CASTKGAGTGELFF. Here the CDR3 DNA reads TGTGCCAGCACCAAAGGGGCCGGGACCGGGGAGCTGTTTTTT.

The chain employs TRBV11-2 and TRBJ1-2; D is uncertain. The CDR3 is made up of 14 amino acids. From germline, CDR1 is SGHAT and CDR2 FQNNGV. V shed 1 base and J shed 5 bases, with 11 bases lying between them. CDR3 coding DNA: TGTGCCAGCAGCTTAGGGGTCCAGGATTATGGCTACACCTTC. Residues: CASSLGVQDYGYTF. Full variable domain (remainder filled in from reference TRBV11-2 and TRBJ1-2): EAGVAQSPRYKIIEKRQSVAFWCNPISGHATLYWYQQILGQGPKLLIQFQNNGVVDDSQLPKDRFSAERLKGVDSTLKIQPAKLEDSAVYLCASSLGVQDYGYTFGSGTRLTVV.

V and J are TRBV7-9 and TRBJ2-7; 11 bases fit TRBD1. Germline CDR1 SEHNR, CDR2 FQNEAQ (reference sequence). V gave up 5 bases and J gave up 2 bases; unmatched junction bases: 5. The CDR3 totals 15 residues. The CDR3 nucleotides are TGTGCCAGCAGCATCGGACAGGGGGCAACCTACGAGCAGTACTTC. This encodes CASSIGQGATYEQYF.

The chain links TRBV28 to TRBJ1-2; 10 bases are shared with TRBD1. V dropped 7 bases and J dropped 2; count of bases not matched to a gene: 1. Germline CDR1 reads MDHEN; CDR2 reads SYDVKM. CDR3 length: 13 amino acids. The CDR3 here is CASKGQGNYGYTF. The CDR3 region has the DNA TGTGCCAGCAAGGGACAGGGGAACTATGGCTACACCTTC.

This clone was observed a single time. This chain links TRBV19 with TRBJ1-1; no definite D call. Trimming pared 8 bases from V and 1 base from J, leaving 17 bases between. The CDR3 covers 15 residues. From germline, CDR1 is LNHDA and CDR2 SQIVND (reference sequence). CDR3 DNA sequence: TGTGCCAGTCACCCGCCGGGAGGACGGAACACTGAAGCTTTCTTT. This sequence encodes CASHPPGGRNTEAFF.

A word on this clone: Different DNA sequences within this sample yield the same CDR3. V gene TRBV19 combines with J gene TRBJ1-5; 7 positions agree with TRBD1. Trimming took 1 base from V and 7 from J; bases not matched to a gene: 7. CDR1 and CDR2 from the germline V gene are LNHDA and SQIVND (reference sequence). There are 15 residues in the CDR3. CDR3 amino acids: CASSIGAGGGQPQHF. CDR3 sequence (DNA): TGTGCCAGTAGTATAGGTGCAGGGGGTGGCCAGCCCCAGCATTTT.

The chain links TRBV15 to TRBJ2-2; D is unclear. Germline CDR1 and CDR2: LNHNV and YYDKDF (reference sequence). This CDR3 spans 14 amino acids. Trimming took off 7 bases at V and 5 bases at J, with 14 bases between the two ends. In DNA form, the CDR3 reads TGTGCCACCACTAGAGCCTTGAGGACCGGGGAGCTGTTTTTT. Translated: CATTRALRTGELFF.

This clone was observed a single time. V usage is TRBV4-3 and J usage is TRBJ2-3; D remains unclear. This CDR3 is 15 amino acids long. Germline CDR1 LGHNA, CDR2 YSLEER. V gave up 0 bases and J gave up 6 bases, with 13 bases separating them. For the CDR3, the DNA is TGCGCCAGCAGCCAAGATTATTACACATCTGATACGCAGTATTTT. Its protein product is CASSQDYYTSDTQYF.

The CDR3 is CASRAAANNSPLHF. CDR3 bases: TGTGCCAGCAGAGCTGCAGCTAATAATTCACCCCTCCACTTT. The chain combines TRBV27 with TRBJ1-6; D not certain. The CDR3 extends over 14 amino acids. CDR1 is MNHEY and CDR2 is SMNVEV in the germline V gene (reference sequence). Trimming stripped 6 bases from V and 5 bases from J, with 11 bases between.